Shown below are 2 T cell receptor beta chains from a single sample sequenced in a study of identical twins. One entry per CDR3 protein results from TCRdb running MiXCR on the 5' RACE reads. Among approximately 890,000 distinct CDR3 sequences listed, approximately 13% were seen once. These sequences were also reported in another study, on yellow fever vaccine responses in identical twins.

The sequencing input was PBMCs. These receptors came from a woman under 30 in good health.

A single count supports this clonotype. In nucleotides, the CDR3 is TGTGCCAGCGGTCGCGGAAGCTCTGGGGCCAACGTCCTGACTTTC. Translating it yields CASGRGSSGANVLTF. This rearrangement joins TRBV2 to TRBJ2-6; D not certain. There are 15 residues in the CDR3. The germline V and J ends were trimmed by 8 bases and 0 bases, with 11 bases remaining between them. Per germline, CDR1 SNHLY and CDR2 FYNNEI.

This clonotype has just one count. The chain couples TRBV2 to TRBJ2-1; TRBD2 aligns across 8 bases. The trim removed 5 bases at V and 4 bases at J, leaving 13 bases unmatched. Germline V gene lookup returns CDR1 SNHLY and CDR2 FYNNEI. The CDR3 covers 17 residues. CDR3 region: CASSHLERESLYNEQFF. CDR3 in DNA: TGTGCCAGCAGTCATCTTGAGCGGGAGAGTTTATACAATGAGCAGTTCTTC. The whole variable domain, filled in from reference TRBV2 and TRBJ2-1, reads EPEVTQTPSHQVTQMGQEVILRCVPISNHLYFYWYRQILGQKVEFLVSFYNNEISEKSEIFDDQFSVERPDGSNFTLKIRSTKLEDSAMYFCASSHLERESLYNEQFFGPGTRLTVL.